The rows below give T cell receptor beta chains drawn from one sample of a study of control samples from healthy donors and cancer patients. Using immunoSEQ multiplex PCR, the repertoire was profiled, and TCRdb retains in-frame clones only, with some absent. The sample shows under 150,000 clones, 87% of them seen only once. The sequenced material came from blood. The origin of the receptors is a man in his 60s in good health. Both conserved end residues are part of each CDR3. The order of the fields is J gene, clone size, D gene, V gene, CDR3 DNA, CDR3 protein. D genes are given only for firm matches. Not all rows give a size; the values are once, few, many and, for expanded clones, a class.

TRBJ1-2 few TRBD1 TRBV27 TGTGCCAGCAGTTTTGGGCTAGACAGGGCTGGCTACACCTTC CASSFGLDRAGYTF
TRBJ1-5 NA NA TRBV3-1/TRBV3-2 TGTGCCAGCAGCCAAGATCAACCGACGATAAATCAGCCCCAGCATTTT CASSQDQPTINQPQHF
TRBJ1-6 NA NA TRBV6-6 TGTGCCAGCAGCTCCACATCCACTTATAATTCACCCCTCCACTTT CASSSTSTYNSPLHF
TRBJ2-5 NA TRBD2 TRBV18 TGTGCCAGCTCACCGGGACTAGCGGAGACCCAGTACTTC CASSPGLAETQYF
TRBJ2-6 NA TRBD1 TRBV3-1/TRBV3-2 TGTGCCAGCAGCCTGGGGACAGGGAGGGCCAACGTCCTGACTTTC CASSLGTGRANVLTF
TRBJ2-2 NA NA TRBV12-3/TRBV12-4 TGTGCCAGCAGTTTGAAAAGAACCGGGGAGCTGTTTTTT CASSLKRTGELFF
TRBJ1-5 NA NA TRBV6-6 TGTGCCAGCAGTCGACGAGGGACCCTCGAACATCAGCCCCAGCATTTT CASSRRGTLEHQPQHF
TRBJ1-5 NA NA TRBV7-8 TGTGCCAGCAGCTTAGCAGGGGGCAATCAGCCCCAGCATTTT CASSLAGGNQPQHF
TRBJ1-2 NA NA TRBV6-5 TGTGCCAGCAGTCGCGGGTATGGCTACACCTTC CASSRGYGYTF
TRBJ1-5 few NA TRBV2 TGTGCCAGCAGCGGAAGACGGGACTCCCTGAAGCCCCAGCATTTT CASSGRRDSLKPQHF
TRBJ2-5 NA NA TRBV6-5 TGTGCCAGCAGTTACTCCACTAGCTCGCCCGAGACCCAGTACTTC CASSYSTSSPETQYF
TRBJ1-2 NA TRBD1 TRBV7-2 TGTGCCAGCAGCGCCCGACCGGGACAGGGAATCTATGGCTACACCTTC CASSARPGQGIYGYTF
TRBJ1-6 NA NA TRBV6-5 TGTGCCAGCAGTTACAGGGGGTCCTATAATTCACCCCTCCACTTT CASSYRGSYNSPLHF
TRBJ1-1 few NA TRBV3-1/TRBV3-2 TGTGCCAGCAGCCAAGATATCAGGATGGGTGAAGCTTTCTTT CASSQDIRMGEAFF
TRBJ2-1 NA NA TRBV10-3 TGTGCCATCAGTGTTGGCAGCAGCTCCTACAATGAGCAGTTCTTC CAISVGSSSYNEQFF
TRBJ1-5 NA NA TRBV2 TGTGCCAGCAGCGGAGTTGATCAGCCCCAGCATTTT CASSGVDQPQHF
TRBJ1-2 once NA TRBV5-1 TGCGCCAGCAGCTTGTCTGGGAACTATGGCTACACCTTC CASSLSGNYGYTF
TRBJ1-5 few NA TRBV6-1 TGTGCCAGCAGTTCTCAGGGGAGCAGCCAGCCCCAGCATTTT CASSSQGSSQPQHF
TRBJ1-1 NA NA TRBV2 TGTGCCAGCAGTGAACAGTTGAACACTGAAGCTTTCTTT CASSEQLNTEAFF
TRBJ1-6 NA TRBD1 TRBV19 TGTGCCAGTAGTATAGATTACAGGGGACGTTCACCCCTCCACTTT CASSIDYRGRSPLHF
TRBJ2-7 few NA TRBV13 TGTGCCAGCAGCGTCCGTGGACGGGAGTCCTACGAGCAGTACTTC CASSVRGRESYEQYF
TRBJ2-7 NA NA TRBV7-2 TGTGCCAGCAGCTACGAGACAGTTAGAACCTACGAGCAGTACTTC CASSYETVRTYEQYF
TRBJ2-1 NA TRBD2 TRBV5-1 TGCGCCAGCAGCCGACTAGCGGGGAGCTACAATGAGCAGTTCTTC CASSRLAGSYNEQFF
TRBJ2-5 NA NA TRBV7-8 TGTGCCACCAATCGGGTGGCCCCACAAGAGACCCAGTACTTC CATNRVAPQETQYF
TRBJ1-3 NA NA TRBV7-2 TGTGCCAGCAGCTTAGTGTCAGGGGCCTCTGGAAACACCATATATTTT CASSLVSGASGNTIYF
TRBJ2-7 NA NA TRBV27 TGTGCCAGCGGCACCTACGAGCAGTACTTC CASGTYEQYF
TRBJ2-4 NA NA TRBV24-1 TGTGCCACCACCCCTGAGGAGGGGCTAGCCAAAAACATTCAGTACTTC CATTPEEGLAKNIQYF
TRBJ1-4 once NA TRBV3-1/TRBV3-2 TGTGCCAGCAGCCAAACGATAGGGGGACGCGAAAAACTGTTTTTT CASSQTIGGREKLFF
TRBJ1-3 NA NA TRBV5-5 TGTGCCAGCAGCAGGGGGGATGATGGAAACACCATATATTTT CASSRGDDGNTIYF
TRBJ1-6 NA NA TRBV11-2 TGTGCCAGCAGCTCCCAGGTTAATTCACCCCTCCACTTT CASSSQVNSPLHF
TRBJ1-1 NA NA TRBV5-4 TGTGCCAGCAGCGAGGACGTGAACACTGAAGCTTTCTTT CASSEDVNTEAFF
TRBJ2-3 once TRBD2 TRBV4-3 TGCGCCAGCAGCGGGGGACTAGCGGGGGGGCCTGCCTATTTT CASSGGLAGGPAYF
TRBJ2-3 NA TRBD2 TRBV10-2 TGCGCCAGCAGTGAAAAGCGGGGGGCCACAGATACGCAGTATTTT CASSEKRGATDTQYF
TRBJ1-4 NA NA TRBV18 TGTGCCACCAACAGGGAGGAAGGTGAAAAACTGTTTTTT CATNREEGEKLFF
TRBJ1-4 few NA TRBV12-3/TRBV12-4 TGTGCCAGCAGTTTCCCAACAGAAAAACTGTTTTTT CASSFPTEKLFF
TRBJ2-1 NA NA TRBV6-5 TGTGCCAGCAGTTACGATTCGAGGGGGGTCAATGAGCAGTTCTTC CASSYDSRGVNEQFF
TRBJ1-2 NA NA TRBV19 TGTGCCAGTATCGGCGGGGGCGCTGACTATGGCTACACCTTC CASIGGGADYGYTF
TRBJ2-6 few NA TRBV11-1 TGTGCCAGCAGGGTCTCTGGGGCCAACGTCCTGACTTTC CASRVSGANVLTF
TRBJ1-4 NA NA TRBV6-1 TGTGCCAGCAGTGACGGACAAAAACTGTTTTTT CASSDGQKLFF
TRBJ2-7 once NA TRBV6-5 TGTGCCAGCATGGAACTCGGCTATACCTACGAGCAGTACTTC CASMELGYTYEQYF
TRBJ2-2 NA NA TRBV6-6 TGTGCCAGCTTTGGGGGCGGGACCGGGGAGCTGTTTTTT CASFGGGTGELFF
TRBJ2-5 NA NA TRBV5-8 TGTGCCAGCAGATACGGAGAGACCCAGTACTTC CASRYGETQYF
TRBJ2-3 NA TRBD2 TRBV5-1 TGCGCCAGCAGCTTCGGGGGGACCATCACAGATACGCAGTATTTT CASSFGGTITDTQYF
TRBJ1-3 NA NA TRBV5-1 TGCGCCAGTAGTGGGTTGAATGGGAACACCATATATTTT CASSGLNGNTIYF
TRBJ2-2 NA NA TRBV6-5 TGTGCCAGCAGGAGGGGGGGGAACACCGGGGAGCTGTTTTTT CASRRGGNTGELFF
TRBJ1-3 once NA TRBV6-5 TGTGCCAGCAGTTCCGAGCCTTCTGGAAACACCATATATTTT CASSSEPSGNTIYF
TRBJ1-2 NA TRBD1 TRBV5-1 TGCGCCAGCAGCCCCTTAGGGACAGGGGGCTACGACTATGGCTACACCTTC CASSPLGTGGYDYGYTF
TRBJ2-3 once TRBD1 TRBV18 TGTGCCAGCTCAATACAGGGGGCCGGAGATACGCAGTATTTT CASSIQGAGDTQYF